This T cell receptor beta chain is from a study of blood T cell repertoires in COVID-19. As for the study in general: The origin of the acute and convalescent COVID-19 samples was the United States, Italy and Spain. T cells, B-cell-depleted T cells, or PBMCs provided the cDNA or gDNA that served as material.

Original processing methods: From reference gene primer amplification, estimates of nucleated cell counts were derived. Method: immunoSEQ multiplex PCR; TCRdb's copy keeps in-frame clones and lacks some. Clonal size and the V and J genes are those of that table, whereas D and trimming came from the DNA. The table records hundreds of thousands of clones, 70% to 90% of them present only once. CDR1 is LNHDA and CDR2 is SQIVND in the germline V gene (reference sequence). V was trimmed by 0 bases and J by 9 bases, leaving 18 bases between them. CDR3 size: 17 residues. This clonotype originated in a woman under 40 who had recovered from COVID-19. The specimen sequenced was peripheral blood. V and J are TRBV19 and TRBJ1-6; possibly TRBD1 for D (5 bases). The CDR3 DNA follows: TGTGCCAGTAGTATAGATCGAGGACCTTTCGGGGGTTCACCCCTCCACTTT. Translated, it gives CASSIDRGPFGGSPLHF.